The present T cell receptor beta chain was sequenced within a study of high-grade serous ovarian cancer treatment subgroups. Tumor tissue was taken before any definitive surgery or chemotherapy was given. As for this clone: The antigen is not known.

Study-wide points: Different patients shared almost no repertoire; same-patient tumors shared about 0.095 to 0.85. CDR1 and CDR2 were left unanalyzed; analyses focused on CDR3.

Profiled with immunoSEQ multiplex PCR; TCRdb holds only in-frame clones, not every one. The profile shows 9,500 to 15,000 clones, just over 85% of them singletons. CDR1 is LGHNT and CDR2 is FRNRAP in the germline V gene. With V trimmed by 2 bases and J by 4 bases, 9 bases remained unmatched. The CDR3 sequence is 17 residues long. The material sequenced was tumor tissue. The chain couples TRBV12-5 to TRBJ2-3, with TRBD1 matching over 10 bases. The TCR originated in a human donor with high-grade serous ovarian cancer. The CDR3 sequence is CASGLTRDRGVPDTQYF. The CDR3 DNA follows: TGTGCTAGTGGTTTGACCCGGGACAGGGGTGTTCCAGATACGCAGTATTTT.